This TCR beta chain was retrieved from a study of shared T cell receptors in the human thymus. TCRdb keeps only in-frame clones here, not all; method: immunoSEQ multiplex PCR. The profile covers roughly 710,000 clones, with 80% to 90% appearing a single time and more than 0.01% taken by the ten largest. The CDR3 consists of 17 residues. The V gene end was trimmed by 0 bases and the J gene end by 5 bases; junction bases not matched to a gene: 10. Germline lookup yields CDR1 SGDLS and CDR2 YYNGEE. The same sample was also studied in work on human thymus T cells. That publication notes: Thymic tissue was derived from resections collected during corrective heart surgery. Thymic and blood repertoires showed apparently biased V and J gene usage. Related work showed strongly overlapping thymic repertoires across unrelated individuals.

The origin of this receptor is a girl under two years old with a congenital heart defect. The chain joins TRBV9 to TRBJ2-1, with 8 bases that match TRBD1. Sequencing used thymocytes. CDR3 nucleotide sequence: TGTGCCAGCAGCGTAGAGGGACAGGCACATGACAACAATGAGCAGTTCTTC. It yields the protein CASSVEGQAHDNNEQFF.